The entry below describes one T cell receptor beta chain. This sample was included in a study of T cell responses to AZD1222 COVID-19 vaccine. V dropped 1 base and J dropped 4; count of bases not matched to a gene: 4. Germline V gene data show CDR1 as SGHRS and CDR2 as YFSETQ. This CDR3 region has 15 residues. Second-dose intervals of approximately 4 or approximately 12 weeks were pooled. Only in-frame clones appear in the TCRdb table, and some are missing; sequencing was by immunoSEQ multiplex PCR. Here the sample spans roughly 70,000 clones, 80% being singletons. V gene TRBV5-1 combines with J gene TRBJ2-2; 7 nucleotides line up with TRBD2. Sample: peripheral blood, taken 28 days after the second AZD1222 dose. The source of this sequence is an adult who received the AZD1222 COVID-19 vaccine. The CDR3: CASSLRPGGTGELFF. The CDR3 region has the DNA TGCGCCAGCAGCTTGCGACCGGGGGGCACCGGGGAGCTGTTTTTT.